This TCR beta chain was recovered during a study of T cells in Graves' hyperthyroidism and ophthalmopathy. J gave up 5 bases and V 6 bases, and 13 bases lay outside the gene matches. The germline V gene encodes CDR1 DFQATT and CDR2 SNEGSKA (reference sequence). The CDR3 spans 15 residues. Whole-study findings and limits: Clonotypes that were expanded in thyroid above 0.001 mostly appeared in blood too.

Exclusion of patients followed from uncontrolled infection, other autoimmune disease, pregnancy or lactation. This clonotype was seen many times. Its antigen is currently unknown. Amplification of TCR beta CDR3 regions used RNA as the template. The HTBI primer set drove a first-round RT-PCR of the TCR CDR3. A single record per CDR3 protein comes from TCRdb applying MiXCR to the multiplex PCR reads. The sample holds over 300,000 distinct CDR3 sequences, over 11% seen once. The clonotype comes from a woman aged 55-70 years with Graves' hyperthyroidism. The specimen sequenced was blood. This chain uses TRBV20-1 with TRBJ2-5; 9 positions agree with TRBD2. CDR3: CSAVPTSGWRETQYF. The DNA for the CDR3 is TGCAGTGCCGTCCCTACTAGCGGGTGGAGGGAGACCCAGTACTTC.